What follows describes a single T cell receptor beta chain. The germline V and J ends were trimmed by 11 bases and 0 bases, with 18 bases remaining between them. The V gene's germline CDR1 is MNHNS and CDR2 SASEGT. The length of the CDR3 is 15 residues. Using its own MiXCR run on the PCR reads, TCRdb lists one record per CDR3 protein. There are 8,200 or so distinct CDR3 sequences in the sample; 45% to 60% occur only once, and about 20% lies in the top ten. The data derive from a study of CD4 and CD8 cells across lung adenocarcinoma regions. The specimen was CD8+ T cells from the center of a lung tumor. The chain carries TRBV6-1 and TRBJ2-3; a weak D match, TRBD2 (6 bases). This sequence was found in a female donor with lung adenocarcinoma. The CD4 and CD8 labels of this study may be unreliable. CDR3 protein: CAGGFQAGSTDTQYF. In DNA, the CDR3 is TGTGCCGGGGGTTTCCAGGCGGGGAGCACAGATACGCAGTATTTT.